This entry lists 18 T cell receptor beta chains sequenced from one sample in a study of T cells after yellow fever vaccination. TCRdb ran MiXCR on the 5' RACE reads and lists one entry per CDR3 protein. The repertoire holds around 260,000 distinct CDR3 sequences, with over 4.5% as singletons. Specimen: CD4+ T cells sorted from PBMCs, collected on the day of the yellow fever booster vaccination. The source is a man aged 18-30 years who received the YFV17D yellow fever vaccine.

V and J are TRBV4-2 and TRBJ2-5, with D tentatively TRBD1 or TRBD2 (6 bases each). CDR3 length equals 15 residues. Trimming stripped 1 base from V and 6 bases from J, with 15 bases between. Looked up from germline, CDR1 is LGHNA and CDR2 is YNFKEQ. CDR3 sequence (DNA): TGTGCCAGCAGCCAAGGGGAAGGGGGGATGAAGACCCAGTACTTC. The encoded protein is CASSQGEGGMKTQYF.

This clonotype was seen only a few times. The chain combines TRBV5-1 with TRBJ2-3; possible D gene TRBD1, 5 bases. The CDR3 length is 16 residues. Germline V CDR1 and CDR2: SGHRS, YFSETQ. V shed 0 bases and J shed 4 bases, with 15 bases lying between them. The CDR3 is CASSLDPPGQSDTQYF. CDR3 bases: TGCGCCAGCAGCTTGGACCCGCCAGGGCAATCAGATACGCAGTATTTT.

This clonotype was counted a few times. One junction end does not reproduce the germline sequence, and a read error may be involved. For the CDR3, the DNA is TGTGCCAGCAGCTTATTGGACAGCCCGCCGTCCTTC. It translates to CASSLLDSPPSF. V and J are TRBV7-9 and TRBJ1-2; the D gene is possibly TRBD1 (6 bases). The CDR3 is 12 amino acids. Germline CDR1 and CDR2: SEHNR and FQNEAQ (reference sequence).

This clonotype was found many times. CDR3 in DNA: TGTGCCAGCAGTATGGACAGGGGCACTGAAGCTTTCTTT. It encodes CASSMDRGTEAFF. The chain joins TRBV12-3 or TRBV12-4 to TRBJ1-1, with 9 bases identical to TRBD1. The CDR3 is 13 amino acids. V trimming: 5 bases; J trimming: 4 bases; junction bases outside the gene matches: 2.

V gene TRBV5-1 combines with J gene TRBJ1-2; D is possibly TRBD1 (6 bases). V dropped 5 bases and J dropped 0 bases, with 14 bases sitting between them. CDR1 is SGHRS and CDR2 is YFSETQ in the germline V gene. This CDR3 has 15 residues. This CDR3 reads CASSPGGASNYGYTF. The DNA of the CDR3 is TGCGCCAGCAGTCCCGGGGGCGCTTCTAACTATGGCTACACCTTC.

The sample holds a few counts of this clonotype. This chain links TRBV3-1 with TRBJ2-3; no definite D call. Germline CDR1 LGHDT, CDR2 YNNKEL (reference sequence). Trimming took off 1 base at V and 4 bases at J, with 9 bases between the two ends. The CDR3 is 14 amino acids. The CDR3 reads CASSQGPVADTQYF. The CDR3 DNA is TGTGCCAGCAGCCAAGGACCTGTCGCAGATACGCAGTATTTT.

This clonotype was counted ten times or more. The V call is TRBV7-8, the J call TRBJ2-5; TRBD2 aligns across 8 bases. This CDR3 region has 18 residues. V dropped 4 bases and J dropped 0; count of bases not matched to a gene: 13. Looked up from germline, CDR1 is SGHVS and CDR2 is FQNEAQ. CDR3 sequence: CASSWRGLAGLYQETQYF. Written as DNA, the CDR3 is TGTGCCAGCAGCTGGCGGGGTTTAGCGGGGCTATACCAAGAGACCCAGTACTTC.

This sequence joins TRBV19 and TRBJ1-5; 10 bases align to TRBD1. With V trimmed by 7 bases and J by 1 base, 4 bases remained unmatched. CDR1 and CDR2 from the germline V gene are LNHDA and SQIVND (reference sequence). The CDR3 has 15 amino acids. This chain's CDR3 is CASIGQGGSNQPQHF. CDR3 sequence (DNA): TGTGCCAGTATCGGACAGGGGGGAAGCAATCAGCCCCAGCATTTT.

In its sample, this clonotype was seen many times. The chain uses TRBV3-1 and TRBJ2-5; the D is unclear. This CDR3 spans 14 amino acids. The V gene's germline CDR1 is LGHDT and CDR2 YNNKEL (reference sequence). V was trimmed by 4 bases and J by 6 bases, leaving 15 bases between them. The CDR3 region has the DNA TGTGCCAGCAGCCTCGACGGACGGCGAAAGACCCAGTACTTC. It translates to CASSLDGRRKTQYF.

This rearrangement joins TRBV3-1 to TRBJ2-3; 10 bases are shared with TRBD2. CDR3 length: 14 amino acids. Germline V CDR1 and CDR2: LGHDT, YNNKEL (reference sequence). With 6 bases clipped from V and 5 bases from J, the junction kept 5 bases outside the gene matches. This CDR3 reads CASRLAGLGDTQYF. CDR3 bases: TGTGCCAGCAGACTAGCGGGGTTGGGAGATACGCAGTATTTT.

In this sample, this clonotype turned up a few times. The chain carries TRBV7-9 and TRBJ2-3, with 8 bases matching TRBD2. This CDR3 has 16 residues. Trimming removed 5 bases from V and 0 bases from J; junction bases left unmatched: 7. Germline V lookup: CDR1 SEHNR, CDR2 FQNEAQ (reference sequence). The CDR3, as DNA: TGTGCCAGCAGCGTGACGCGGGGGGCGAGCACAGATACGCAGTATTTT. Residues: CASSVTRGASTDTQYF.

This clonotype was detected ten times or more. The V and J genes are TRBV6-5 and TRBJ1-3; 8 bases are a match to TRBD1. Trimming at V came to 0 bases and at J to 1 base, leaving 5 bases not matched to a gene. Germline CDR1 and CDR2: MNHEY and SVGAGI. The CDR3 consists of 17 residues. Here the CDR3 DNA reads TGTGCCAGCAGTTACTCTGCAGGGGGCGGTTCTGGAAACACCATATATTTT. Protein: CASSYSAGGGSGNTIYF.

This clonotype appeared a few times. The V gene is TRBV20-1, the J gene TRBJ2-1; weak D call: TRBD2 (6 bases). CDR3 length: 13 amino acids. Germline V CDR1 and CDR2: DFQATT, SNEGSKA (reference sequence). CDR3 residues: CRAGGSSYNEQFF. DNA for the CDR3: TGCAGGGCCGGAGGGAGCTCCTACAATGAGCAGTTCTTC.

The chain recombines TRBV5-1 with TRBJ2-3; unclear D gene. This CDR3 has 16 amino acids. V dropped 3 bases and J dropped 2 bases, with 16 bases sitting between them. Per germline, CDR1 SGHRS and CDR2 YFSETQ. CDR3 residues: CASSSGAQSITDTQYF. The CDR3 nucleotides read TGCGCCAGCAGCTCTGGTGCGCAGTCGATCACAGATACGCAGTATTTT.

This clonotype turned up a few times. The rearrangement joins TRBV6-5 to TRBJ1-2; D gene unclear. The CDR3 sequence is 13 residues long. Deletions cut 6 bases from V and 8 bases from J, with 16 bases between. From germline, CDR1 is MNHEY and CDR2 SVGAGI. Here the CDR3 DNA reads TGTGCCAGCAGCCGGTACTCCGGCGACGGCTACACCTTC. Its translation is CASSRYSGDGYTF.

This clonotype was recorded at least ten times. The V call is TRBV5-1, the J call TRBJ1-1, with 9 bases aligning to TRBD1. J lost 5 bases, V lost 5 bases, and 4 bases had no gene match. Germline CDR1 is SGHRS and CDR2 is YFSETQ. This CDR3 is built from 13 residues. The CDR3 sequence: CASRTGGFTEAFF. CDR3 nucleotide sequence: TGCGCCAGCAGAACAGGGGGCTTTACTGAAGCTTTCTTT.

The gene calls are TRBV25-1 and TRBJ2-2; TRBD1 matches at 8 bases. Trimming took 10 bases from V and 8 from J; bases not matched to a gene: 0. The CDR3 extends over 10 amino acids. CDR1 and CDR2 (germline): MGHDK, SYGVNS. CDR3 residues: CANRGGELFF. In DNA, the CDR3 is TGTGCCAACAGGGGGGGGGAGCTGTTTTTT.

This clonotype was seen a few times. The chain couples TRBV13 to TRBJ2-5; D unresolved. The CDR3 covers 12 residues. Germline CDR1 is PRHDT and CDR2 is FYEKMQ (reference sequence). Between the trimmed V and J ends, which lost 5 bases and 7 bases, there was a span of 11 bases. DNA for the CDR3: TGTGCCAGCAGCCCTCACTTGGGGACCCAGTACTTC. Encoded protein: CASSPHLGTQYF.